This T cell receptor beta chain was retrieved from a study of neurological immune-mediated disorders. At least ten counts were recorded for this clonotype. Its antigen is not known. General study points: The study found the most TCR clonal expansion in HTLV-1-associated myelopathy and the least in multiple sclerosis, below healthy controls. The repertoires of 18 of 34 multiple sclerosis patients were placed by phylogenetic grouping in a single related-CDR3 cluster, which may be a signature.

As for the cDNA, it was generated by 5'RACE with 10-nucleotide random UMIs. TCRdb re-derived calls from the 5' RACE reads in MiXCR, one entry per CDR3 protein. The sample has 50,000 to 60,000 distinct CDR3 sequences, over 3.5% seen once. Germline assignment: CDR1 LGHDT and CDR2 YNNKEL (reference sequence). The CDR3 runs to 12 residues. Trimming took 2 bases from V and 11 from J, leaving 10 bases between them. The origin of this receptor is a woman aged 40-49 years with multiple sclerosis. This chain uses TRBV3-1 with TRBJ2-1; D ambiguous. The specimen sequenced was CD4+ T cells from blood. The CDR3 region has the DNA TGTGCCAGCAGCCAATTGCGGAGCCAGCAGTTCTTC. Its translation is CASSQLRSQQFF.